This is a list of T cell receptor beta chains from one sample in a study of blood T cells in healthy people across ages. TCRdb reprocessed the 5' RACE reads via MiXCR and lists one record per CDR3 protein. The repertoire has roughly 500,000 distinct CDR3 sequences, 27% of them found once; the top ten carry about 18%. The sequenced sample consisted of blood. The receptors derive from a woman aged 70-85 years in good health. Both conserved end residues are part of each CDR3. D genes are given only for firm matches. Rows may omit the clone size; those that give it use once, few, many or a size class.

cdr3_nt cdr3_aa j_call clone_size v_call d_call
TGTGCCAGCAGCCAAGGGACAACGTGGGATCAGCCCCAGCATTTT CASSQGTTWDQPQHF TRBJ1-5 - TRBV3-1 -
TGCAGTGCTAGAAGACCTCAACAGACCCAGTACTTC CSARRPQQTQYF TRBJ2-5 many TRBV20-1 -
TGTGCCACCAGCAGAGATACCCTCTACTATGGCTACACCTTC CATSRDTLYYGYTF TRBJ1-2 few TRBV15 -
TGTGCCAGCAGATCCGGGACTTCGCCCACAGATACGCAGTATTTT CASRSGTSPTDTQYF TRBJ2-3 few TRBV6-2/TRBV6-3 -
TGTGCCACCAGTGACCCTAGGACAGGGGGCGTGGAGACCCAGTACTTC CATSDPRTGGVETQYF TRBJ2-5 - TRBV24-1 TRBD1
TGTGCCAGCAGCCCAACGGTGAGAGCTACTAACTATGGCTACACCTTC CASSPTVRATNYGYTF TRBJ1-2 few TRBV7-2 -
TGCGCCAGCAGCTTGGGAGCGGGGGGGCAGGATGAGCAGTTCTTC CASSLGAGGQDEQFF TRBJ2-1 many TRBV5-1 TRBD2
TGTGCCAGCAGTTCAACCTCGGGTAGGGTGGGACCTTTCTTT CASSSTSGRVGPFF TRBJ1-1 - TRBV6-5 -
TGTGCCAGCAGCCCAAGCCCGGGACTAGCGGGAGGGCCAATGATTCAGTACTTC CASSPSPGLAGGPMIQYF TRBJ2-4 - TRBV3-1 TRBD2
TGTGCCAGCAGTGAAGCTAGCGGGGGGTCCAGTAGGGACTTC CASSEASGGSSRDF TRBJ2-7 - TRBV6-1 TRBD2
TGTGCCAGCAGCTTAAACTCGGGGGATAGCAATCAGCCCCAGCATTTT CASSLNSGDSNQPQHF TRBJ1-5 - TRBV7-2 -
TGTGCCAGCAGCAAAGGAACAGGGGTCTATGGCTACACCTTC CASSKGTGVYGYTF TRBJ1-2 - TRBV21-1 -
TGCAGTGCCCGGGGGAGTGGGTACAATGAGCAGTTCTTC CSARGSGYNEQFF TRBJ2-1 - TRBV20-1 -
TGCGCCAGCAGCTTGGATCCTAGCGGGAAAGAGACCCAGTACTTC CASSLDPSGKETQYF TRBJ2-5 - TRBV5-1 TRBD2
TGCGCCAGCAGCTTGGCCGTAGCGGGGCTGAGCGAGCAGTACTTC CASSLAVAGLSEQYF TRBJ2-7 - TRBV5-1 TRBD2
TGTGCCAGCAAAGGACAGGGACCCTACGAGCAGTACTTC CASKGQGPYEQYF TRBJ2-7 few TRBV6-1 TRBD1
TGTGCCAGCAGCTTACCCCGTCAGGGGCCTACGGGTTATGGCTACACCTTC CASSLPRQGPTGYGYTF TRBJ1-2 - TRBV7-2 -
TGTGCCAGCTCACCTGAGGGGGGGGGCCAAGATACGCAGTATTTT CASSPEGGGQDTQYF TRBJ2-3 - TRBV18 -
TGCAGTGCCCATGACAGGGGTCTTACAGATACGCAGTATTTT CSAHDRGLTDTQYF TRBJ2-3 - TRBV20-1 TRBD1
TGTGCCAGCAGTTACTCCCGGGACAGGGGGGACAATGAGCAGTTCTTC CASSYSRDRGDNEQFF TRBJ2-1 - TRBV6-2/TRBV6-3 TRBD1
TGTGCCAGCGGTCCCCAAGGTTCTCTCTCGCAGTATTTT CASGPQGSLSQYF TRBJ2-3 - TRBV12-3/TRBV12-4 -
TGTGCCAGCAGCTTAGCGCGTAGGACTCTGAACCGCACCGGGCAGTACTTC CASSLARRTLNRTGQYF TRBJ2-7 - TRBV7-9 -
TGCGCCAGCAGCTCGGGGTTTGAGACCCAGTACTTC CASSSGFETQYF TRBJ2-5 - TRBV5-1 -
TGTGCCAGCAGCTTTAAGGGGTCGGGAGGCTACACCTTC CASSFKGSGGYTF TRBJ1-2 - TRBV7-3 -
TGTGCCAGCAGTGTACGAGAGTACAATGAGCAGTTCTTC CASSVREYNEQFF TRBJ2-1 - TRBV2 -
TGTGCCAGCACTTTGAACCCGGGACAGTTTACCGGGGAGCTGTTTTTT CASTLNPGQFTGELFF TRBJ2-2 - TRBV6-5 TRBD1
TGTGCCACCAGCACCAACAGGGGCCTCGAGCAGTACTTC CATSTNRGLEQYF TRBJ2-7 - TRBV15 TRBD1
TGTGCCAGCAGTTTAAGGAGGGATAGGCAGCCCCAGCATTTT CASSLRRDRQPQHF TRBJ1-5 - TRBV12-3/TRBV12-4 -
TGTGCCAGCAGTTACAACACCTTCTCTGGAAACACCATATATTTT CASSYNTFSGNTIYF TRBJ1-3 - TRBV6-6 -
TGTGCCAGCGAGGGGTTAGCATCGTCACCCCTCCACTTT CASEGLASSPLHF TRBJ1-6 few TRBV7-9 -
TGCAGCGTTGGACAGGGGGCCGCTCTTACCGAGCAGTTCTTC CSVGQGAALTEQFF TRBJ2-1 - TRBV29-1 TRBD1
TGTGCCACCAGTGAGACGGGACTAGCAGGCCACAATGAGCAGTTCTTC CATSETGLAGHNEQFF TRBJ2-1 - TRBV24-1 TRBD2
TGTGCCACCAGCAGAGACGGGGGACCCCGGTGGAATGAGCAGTTCTTC CATSRDGGPRWNEQFF TRBJ2-1 many TRBV15 -
TGCGCCAGCAGCCCGCAGGGGGACCCTCAAGAGACCCAGTACTTC CASSPQGDPQETQYF TRBJ2-5 - TRBV5-1 TRBD1
TGCAGTGCTAGAATCGGAGACGACGTTAACTATGGCTACACCTTC CSARIGDDVNYGYTF TRBJ1-2 - TRBV20-1 -
TGCAGTGCTATCCGCGGGGGGGCCTTGGAGACCCAGTACTTC CSAIRGGALETQYF TRBJ2-5 few TRBV20-1 TRBD2
TGTGCCAGCAGCCCTGGACAGGGGAACACTGGGGAGCTGTTTTTT CASSPGQGNTGELFF TRBJ2-2 few TRBV7-9 TRBD1
TGTGCCACCAGCAGAGCCCTCGCCGGTGGCGGGTACGAGCAGTACTTC CATSRALAGGGYEQYF TRBJ2-7 - TRBV15 -
TGCAGTGCTAGTGTGGCGGGGATAGGCACAGATACGCAGTATTTT CSASVAGIGTDTQYF TRBJ2-3 - TRBV20-1 -
TGTGCCAGCAGCCCCAACCGCAGGGGACTGGAGACCCAGTACTTC CASSPNRRGLETQYF TRBJ2-5 few TRBV7-2 -
TGTGCCAGCTCACCACCGAATTCAGGGGGCTTGGAGACCCAGTACTTC CASSPPNSGGLETQYF TRBJ2-5 - TRBV18 TRBD1
TGTGCCAGCAGTTCAGGACAGGGCTACTCCTACGAGCAGTACTTC CASSSGQGYSYEQYF TRBJ2-7 - TRBV6-2/TRBV6-3 TRBD1
TGTGCCAGCAGCCAATCGGGAAGCACAGATACGCAGTATTTT CASSQSGSTDTQYF TRBJ2-3 few TRBV3-1 -
TGTGCCAGCAGCTTACGGCTATGGGGCACTGAAGCTTTCTTT CASSLRLWGTEAFF TRBJ1-1 few TRBV7-6 -
TGTGCCAGCAGCCCCGGCGGGGGGGGAGGGGCTGAAGCTTTCTTT CASSPGGGGGAEAFF TRBJ1-1 - TRBV12-3/TRBV12-4 -
TGTGCCAGCAGCGCCAGACTAGCGAATGAGCAGTTCTTC CASSARLANEQFF TRBJ2-1 - TRBV7-9 TRBD2
TGTGCCAGCAGGACTGACAGGGGCTACGAGCAGTACTTC CASRTDRGYEQYF TRBJ2-7 - TRBV12-3/TRBV12-4 TRBD1
TGTGCCAGTCGGACATCAGCTAATGAAAAACTGTTTTTT CASRTSANEKLFF TRBJ1-4 - TRBV6-1 -
TGTGCCAGCAGCTTACTAGGGGTCGTACCACAAGAGACCCAGTACTTC CASSLLGVVPQETQYF TRBJ2-5 - TRBV7-2 -
TGCAGCGTTGTTCAGGGGGCGAGAGGCTACACCTTC CSVVQGARGYTF TRBJ1-2 few TRBV29-1 TRBD1